One and the same sample provided the 22 T cell receptor beta chains below, sequenced in a study of blood T cell repertoires in COVID-19. The method was immunoSEQ multiplex PCR; TCRdb's version includes in-frame clones alone and lacks a portion of them. This table holds about 310,000 clones, less than 85% found once. The sequencing sample was made of PBMCs or T cells enriched from blood (not recorded which). All receptors derive from a woman aged 30 to 39 who had been exposed to COVID-19.

As to this clone: Other DNA sequences in the same sample also yield this CDR3. V is TRBV30 and J is TRBJ2-7; 8 nucleotides align to TRBD1. The CDR3 is 14 amino acids. Trimming took 2 bases from V and 3 from J; bases not matched to a gene: 6. In germline, CDR1 is GTSNPN, CDR2 SVGIG (reference sequence). The CDR3 loop reads CAWSTGTGDYEQYF. In DNA form, the CDR3 reads TGTGCCTGGAGTACCGGGACAGGAGACTACGAGCAGTACTTC. The whole variable domain, filled in from reference TRBV30 and TRBJ2-7, reads SQTIHQWPATLVQPVGSPLSLECTVEGTSNPNLYWYRQAAGRGLQLLFYSVGIGQISSEVPQNLSASRPQDRQFILSSKKLLLSDSGFYLCAWSTGTGDYEQYFGPGTRLTVT.

V and J are TRBV5-1 and TRBJ1-6, with a tentative D call TRBD1 (5 bases). V gave up 0 bases and J gave up 4 bases, with 8 bases separating them. The CDR3 is 15 amino acids. Germline CDR1 is SGHRS and CDR2 is YFSETQ. CDR3 in amino acids: CASSLEQEYNSPLHF. The CDR3 nucleotides read TGCGCCAGCAGCTTGGAACAGGAATATAATTCACCCCTCCACTTT.

Details on this clone: One end of the junction does not line up with germline, which may come from a read error. The chain is built from TRBV6-5 and TRBJ2-7; no clear D gene. The CDR3 contains 12 residues. Germline lookup yields CDR1 MNHEY and CDR2 SVGAGI. The CDR3 nucleotides read TGTGCCAGCAGCTCCCCTCTGGGCCAGGTGGGCTTC. This codes for CASSSPLGQVGF.

The rearrangement joins TRBV7-2 to TRBJ1-3, with 7 bases that match TRBD1. CDR3 length equals 15 residues. Germline loops: CDR1 SGHTA, CDR2 FQGNSA. The V gene end was trimmed by 2 bases and the J gene end by 7 bases; junction bases not matched to a gene: 8. CDR3 bases: TGTGCCAGCAGCTTAAGACAGGGTCAAAGGAACACCATATATTTT. It yields the protein CASSLRQGQRNTIYF. Drawing the rest from reference TRBV7-2 and TRBJ1-3, the complete variable domain is GAGVSQSPSNKVTEKGKDVELRCDPISGHTALYWYRQSLGQGLEFLIYFQGNSAPDKSGLPSDRFSAERTGGSVSTLTIQRTQQEDSAVYLCASSLRQGQRNTIYFGEGSWLTVV.

The table lists this clone with a count of one. This chain joins TRBV19 and TRBJ2-5; D is uncertain. This CDR3 has 13 residues. Trimming cost V 3 bases and J 3 bases, with 8 bases left between them. Germline CDR1 LNHDA, CDR2 SQIVND (reference sequence). The DNA of the CDR3 is TGTGCCAGTAGTATTGCGGTGAAAGAGACCCAGTACTTC. Translated: CASSIAVKETQYF.

This chain connects TRBV2 to TRBJ1-4; D might be TRBD1 (6 bases). The V gene's germline CDR1 is SNHLY and CDR2 FYNNEI. The CDR3 spans 14 residues. Trimming cost V 6 bases and J 0 bases, with 8 bases left between them. The CDR3, as DNA: TGTGCCAGCAGGAAGGGGGCAACTAATGAAAAACTGTTTTTT. Translated, it gives CASRKGATNEKLFF.

The rearrangement uses TRBV30 and TRBJ1-2; no clear D gene. The CDR3 extends over 17 amino acids. V gave up 3 bases and J gave up 4 bases, with 24 bases separating them. Germline-derived CDR1 and CDR2 are GTSNPN and SVGIG (reference sequence). The CDR3 region has the DNA TGTGCCTGGAGCGATTCCGGGTACTCCTCCTATCTCTATGGCTACACCTTC. Its translation is CAWSDSGYSSYLYGYTF.

The rearrangement links TRBV19 to TRBJ1-1; D not resolved. Germline-derived CDR1 and CDR2 are LNHDA and SQIVND (reference sequence). This CDR3 is built from 13 residues. Trimming removed 2 bases from V and 5 bases from J, with 9 bases in between. The CDR3 sequence: CASSIKSGTEAFF. The CDR3 DNA reads TGTGCCAGTAGTATAAAGTCGGGGACTGAAGCTTTCTTT.

The chain uses TRBV6-5 and TRBJ2-1; maybe TRBD1 (6 bases). Germline V gene lookup returns CDR1 MNHEY and CDR2 SVGAGI. The CDR3 contains 14 residues. The V gene lost 8 bases and the J gene lost 5 bases, with 16 bases spanning the gap. Here the CDR3 DNA reads TGTGCCAGCCGCGGACAGCAGTCTAACAATGAGCAGTTCTTC. Translation gives CASRGQQSNNEQFF.

The V call is TRBV7-2, the J call TRBJ1-5, with TRBD1 identical over 10 bases. Germline loops: CDR1 SGHTA, CDR2 FQGNSA. This CDR3 has 16 amino acids. V trimming: 3 bases; J trimming: 7 bases; junction bases outside the gene matches: 9. The CDR3 DNA sequence: TGTGCCAGCAGCTTTGAAGGGACAGGGGTAGGGCAGCCCCAGCATTTT. It is translated as CASSFEGTGVGQPQHF.

V usage is TRBV19 and J usage is TRBJ1-1; 8 nucleotides agree with TRBD1. The V segment lost 5 bases and the J segment 1 base; nucleotides outside the gene matches: 6. This CDR3 region has 15 residues. Germline loops: CDR1 LNHDA, CDR2 SQIVND (reference sequence). The CDR3, as DNA: TGTGCCAGTAGTTTTTCCGGGACAGGGAACACTGAAGCTTTCTTT. Encoded protein: CASSFSGTGNTEAFF.

CDR3 coding DNA: TGCAGCGCCATGACAGGGTTGTCTACTGGGGCCAACGTCCTGACTTTC. It translates to CSAMTGLSTGANVLTF. The gene calls are TRBV29-1 and TRBJ2-6; 7 nucleotides line up with TRBD1. The CDR3 has 16 amino acids. Germline assignment: CDR1 SQVTM and CDR2 ANQGSEA. J lost 2 bases, V lost 7 bases, and 11 bases had no gene match. The full variable domain, its missing parts supplied by reference TRBV29-1 and TRBJ2-6, is SAVISQKPSRDICQRGTSLTIQCQVDSQVTMMFWYRQQPGQSLTLIATANQGSEATYESGFVIDKFPISRPNLTFSTLTVSNMSPEDSSIYLCSAMTGLSTGANVLTFGAGSRLTVL.

The chain uses TRBV5-1 and TRBJ2-7; 11 bases fit TRBD2. Germline CDR1 and CDR2: SGHRS and YFSETQ. The CDR3 is made up of 19 amino acids. With 4 bases clipped from V and 0 bases from J, the junction kept 15 bases outside the gene matches. The CDR3 here is CASSGSTSGESFPSYEQYF. CDR3 coding DNA: TGCGCCAGCAGCGGATCGACTAGCGGGGAATCCTTTCCCTCCTACGAGCAGTACTTC.

The chain employs TRBV29-1 and TRBJ2-1; the match to TRBD1 covers 9 bases. The germline V gene has CDR1 SQVTM and CDR2 ANQGSEA. The CDR3 consists of 13 residues. J was trimmed by 1 base and V by 7 bases; bases with no gene match: 2. The chain's CDR3 is CSAGTGSYNEQFF. The CDR3, as DNA: TGCAGCGCCGGGACAGGGTCCTACAATGAGCAGTTCTTC.

The chain recombines TRBV6-5 with TRBJ2-6; a possible D gene is TRBD1 (5 bases). The CDR3 loop spans 14 amino acids. Germline CDR1 and CDR2: MNHEY and SVGAGI. The germline V and J ends were trimmed by 7 bases and 4 bases, with 11 bases remaining between them. This chain's CDR3 is CASTTGVGANVLTF. DNA for the CDR3: TGTGCCAGCACTACAGGAGTCGGGGCCAACGTCCTGACTTTC.

V and J are TRBV27 and TRBJ1-4; 8 nucleotides align to TRBD1. The germline V gene has CDR1 MNHEY and CDR2 SMNVEV (reference sequence). The CDR3 length is 16 residues. J lost 7 bases, V lost 5 bases, and 12 bases had no gene match. The chain's CDR3 is CASSEQPGTGFEKLFF. CDR3 sequence (DNA): TGTGCCAGCAGTGAACAGCCCGGGACAGGTTTTGAAAAACTGTTTTTT. The entire variable domain, with the rest obtained from reference TRBV27 and TRBJ1-4, is as follows: EAQVTQNPRYLITVTGKKLTVTCSQNMNHEYMSWYRQDPGLGLRQIYYSMNVEVTDKGDVPEGYKVSRKEKRNFPLILESPSPNQTSLYFCASSEQPGTGFEKLFFGSGTQLSVL.

The rearrangement links TRBV6-5 to TRBJ2-5; 8 nucleotides align to TRBD2. Unmatched junction bases numbered 3, after V lost 2 bases and J lost 1 base. CDR1 and CDR2 (germline): MNHEY, SVGAGI. The CDR3 is 15 amino acids. CDR3 protein: CASSYRGTSQETQYF. The CDR3, as DNA: TGTGCCAGCAGTTACAGGGGGACTAGCCAAGAGACCCAGTACTTC.

The chain uses TRBV14 and TRBJ1-2; the D is unclear. Germline values: CDR1 SGHDN, CDR2 FVKESK. The CDR3 is 11 residues long. V lost 3 bases and J lost 7, with 6 bases in between. In DNA form, the CDR3 reads TGTGCCAGCAGCCATAGTTTTGGCTACACCTTC. This codes for CASSHSFGYTF.

The chain has TRBV7-9 and TRBJ2-1; tentative D call: TRBD1 (5 bases). The CDR3 spans 16 residues. Trimming pared 0 bases from V and 2 bases from J, leaving 11 bases between. Germline V lookup: CDR1 SEHNR, CDR2 FQNEAQ (reference sequence). CDR3 region: CASSLATVAPYNEQFF. CDR3 nucleotides: TGTGCCAGCAGCTTAGCGACAGTTGCTCCCTACAATGAGCAGTTCTTC.

This chain links TRBV27 with TRBJ2-7; D remains unclear. V was trimmed by 0 bases and J by 1 base, leaving 4 bases between them. The CDR3 length is 13 residues. CDR1 and CDR2 from the germline V gene are MNHEY and SMNVEV (reference sequence). This CDR3 reads CASSLSYSYEQYF. In DNA form, the CDR3 reads TGTGCCAGCAGTTTATCGTATTCCTACGAGCAGTACTTC.

The chain is built from TRBV23-1 and TRBJ1-2; perhaps TRBD1 as D (5 bases). TRBV23-1 is an ORF; its function is uncertain. The CDR3 loop spans 13 amino acids. The ends were cut back, 4 bases at V and 4 bases at J, with 10 bases in the middle. The CDR3 is CASSPGHGYGYTF. CDR3 nucleotide sequence: TGCGCCAGCAGTCCAGGGCATGGCTATGGCTACACCTTC.

The rearrangement joins TRBV9 to TRBJ2-1; 12 bases agree with TRBD2. CDR1 and CDR2 from the germline V gene are SGDLS and YYNGEE. There are 16 residues in the CDR3. V trimming: 0 bases; J trimming: 4 bases; junction bases outside the gene matches: 2. CDR3 bases: TGTGCCAGCAGCGTAGAAACTAGCGGGGGGTACAATGAGCAGTTCTTC. This gives the protein CASSVETSGGYNEQFF.